This TCR beta chain comes out of a study of shared clonotypes between healthy human individuals. General observations from the study: Some naive CD4 clonotypes, 5% to 5.5%, turned up in common across several donors.

CDR3 length: 15 residues. Trimming removed 0 bases from V and 0 bases from J, with 10 bases in between. CDR1 is SGHRS, CDR2 YFSETQ, per germline. As concerns this clone: Its antigen remains unidentified. This same CDR3 is encoded by further DNA sequences in the sample.

Repertoires were generated with immunoSEQ multiplex PCR, while TCRdb's copy carries only in-frame clones and drops some. The sample has roughly 1.4 million clones, about 98.5% seen once. Both subsets, CD45RA+ naive and CD45RA-negative memory, were split from the CD4+ cells. Sample: naive CD4+ T cells sorted from blood. Subset indicated: CD45RA+ positively selected. J is TRBJ2-7 and V is TRBV5-1, with unresolved D. The TCR sequence derives from a man aged 30-40 years in good health. CDR3 coding DNA: TGCGCCAGCAGCTTGGCCGCCGGCCTCTCCTACGAGCAGTACTTC. It is translated as CASSLAAGLSYEQYF.